The clone carrying this T cell receptor (beta chain) was counted at least ten times. The CDR3 has 11 residues. The germline gives CDR1 SQVTM, CDR2 ANQGSEA. The V end lost 4 bases, the J end lost 8 bases, and 11 bases lay between the germline ends. From the 5' RACE reads, TCRdb called clonotypes with MiXCR, one entry per CDR3 protein. The sample holds 250,000 to 400,000 distinct CDR3 sequences, around 15% seen once. This sample is part of a study of T-cell memory formation after mild COVID-19. The overall study: There were largely donor-specific TCR clusters.

The chain is built from TRBV29-1 and TRBJ1-2; D gene uncertain. Material for sequencing was PBMCs or a T cell subset sorted from them (not recorded which). This TCR was sampled from a man between 18 and 29 years old who had mild COVID-19 (a few samples of this study predate the infection). Cell type and time point are not known. The CDR3 loop reads CSVAADTGYTF. CDR3 nucleotide sequence: TGCAGCGTTGCCGCTGACACCGGCTACACCTTC.